Listed below are T cell receptor beta chains from one sample, sequenced in a study of cytomegalovirus exposure and HLA in healthy donors. Sequencing used immunoSEQ multiplex PCR; TCRdb keeps in-frame clones, though not all of them. In the table there are about 110,000 clones, roughly 84% of which are singletons. Material: PBMCs. Every receptor here comes from a young man in good health and CMV-seropositive. Each CDR3 is given with its conserved first and last residue. The D gene is left open where the match is weak. The size field is filled for only some rows; it gives once, few, many or a size class.

size: -; D: -; J: TRBJ1-6; V: TRBV7-9; DNA: TGTGCCAGCAGCTTAGCAAAGGGGGAGTTCGGCTATAATTCACCCCTCCACTTT; CDR3: CASSLAKGEFGYNSPLHF
size: -; D: -; J: TRBJ1-2; V: TRBV9; DNA: TGTGCCAGCAGCGTAGGAGGGGGGGGGTATGGCTACACCTTC; CDR3: CASSVGGGGYGYTF
size: few; D: TRBD1; J: TRBJ2-7; V: TRBV6-1; DNA: TGTGCCAGCAGTGAGGGACAGTGGACCTACTACGAGCAGTACTTC; CDR3: CASSEGQWTYYEQYF
size: -; D: TRBD1; J: TRBJ2-5; V: TRBV18; DNA: TGTGCCAGCTCACCCGGGACAGGGAAAGAGACCCAGTACTTC; CDR3: CASSPGTGKETQYF
size: -; D: -; J: TRBJ1-2; V: TRBV11-2; DNA: TGTGCCAGCGGTACACAGGAGAACTATGGCTACACCTTC; CDR3: CASGTQENYGYTF
size: -; D: -; J: TRBJ1-5; V: TRBV23-1; DNA: TGCGCCAGCAGTCAACACCTACAAGCGTATAGCAATCAGCCCCAGCATTTT; CDR3: CASSQHLQAYSNQPQHF
size: once; D: -; J: TRBJ1-1; V: TRBV6-1; DNA: TGTGCCAGCAGTGATGGAGGAAGGCAGGCGAACACTGAAGCTTTCTTT; CDR3: CASSDGGRQANTEAFF
size: -; D: -; J: TRBJ1-2; V: TRBV19; DNA: TGTGCCAGTACGGAGCAAAACCATGGGGAGAATGTCTACACCTTC; CDR3: CASTEQNHGENVYTF
size: once; D: TRBD1; J: TRBJ1-6; V: TRBV19; DNA: TGTGCCAGTAGTAGGCTATCAGGGGGCGCAAAATCCCCCCTCCACTTT; CDR3: CASSRLSGGAKSPLHF
size: few; D: TRBD1; J: TRBJ2-7; V: TRBV7-9; DNA: TGTGCCAGCAGCTCCACGGACAGGTCCCTACACGAGCAGTACTTC; CDR3: CASSSTDRSLHEQYF
size: -; D: -; J: TRBJ1-2; V: TRBV19; DNA: TGTGCCAGTAGTATAGGGTCGTACGGCTATGGCTACACCTTC; CDR3: CASSIGSYGYGYTF
size: once; D: -; J: TRBJ2-1; V: TRBV7-3; DNA: TGTGCCAGCAGCCCATCACCGGGTTCCAATGAGCAGTTCTTC; CDR3: CASSPSPGSNEQFF
size: -; D: -; J: TRBJ2-7; V: TRBV5-5; DNA: TGTGCCAGCACCAAATATGTTACAGGCTCAACCTACGAGCAGTACTTC; CDR3: CASTKYVTGSTYEQYF
size: -; D: TRBD1; J: TRBJ1-6; V: TRBV19; DNA: TGTGCCAGTAGTACTGTGCAGGGCCTACAGGGGAATTCACCCCTCCACTTT; CDR3: CASSTVQGLQGNSPLHF
size: -; D: TRBD2; J: TRBJ2-1; V: TRBV10-1; DNA: TGCGCCAGCAGTCCGGCTAGCGGGACAAGGGAGCAGTTCTTC; CDR3: CASSPASGTREQFF
size: -; D: -; J: TRBJ2-1; V: TRBV10-1; DNA: TGCGCCAGCAGTGAGTCTATTTTGTTTATCCAGTTCTTC; CDR3: CASSESILFIQFF
size: -; D: TRBD1; J: TRBJ1-2; V: TRBV20-1; DNA: TGCAGTGCTCGACAGGGCGAGGGCTACACCTTC; CDR3: CSARQGEGYTF
size: -; D: TRBD2; J: TRBJ2-1; V: TRBV4-1; DNA: TGCGCCAGCAGCCCGTCCGGGACTAGCCACAATGAGCAGTTCTTC; CDR3: CASSPSGTSHNEQFF
size: -; D: -; J: TRBJ2-5; V: TRBV5-1; DNA: TGCGCCAGCAGCTTGGTTCGGGAGACCCAGTACTTC; CDR3: CASSLVRETQYF
size: -; D: -; J: TRBJ2-7; V: TRBV10-3; DNA: TGTGCCACCTCATACAGGGAAGACCTCTACGAGCAGTACTTC; CDR3: CATSYREDLYEQYF
size: -; D: TRBD1; J: TRBJ2-7; V: TRBV5-1; DNA: TGCGCCAGCAGCTTCGGGACAGGGGCTACCTACGAGCAGTACTTC; CDR3: CASSFGTGATYEQYF
size: -; D: -; J: TRBJ1-2; V: TRBV5-6; DNA: TGTGCCAGCAGGACCCGCCGGGACACCAATACTATGGGCTACACCTTC; CDR3: CASRTRRDTNTMGYTF
size: -; D: -; J: TRBJ2-2; V: TRBV7-2; DNA: TGTGCCAGCGAAAACGGGATCACCGGGGAGCTGTTTTTT; CDR3: CASENGITGELFF
size: -; D: TRBD2; J: TRBJ2-3; V: TRBV4-3; DNA: TGCGCCAGCAGCCAGGATCCAGCGGGGCTCACAGATACGCAGTATTTT; CDR3: CASSQDPAGLTDTQYF
size: few; D: -; J: TRBJ1-3; V: TRBV28; DNA: TGTGCCAGCAGTTTATCCCATAGCTCTGGAAACACCATATATTTT; CDR3: CASSLSHSSGNTIYF
size: -; D: -; J: TRBJ2-7; V: TRBV11-2; DNA: TGTGCCAGCAGCTTAGGACTAGTCTCCTACGAGCAGTACTTC; CDR3: CASSLGLVSYEQYF
size: -; D: -; J: TRBJ1-4; V: TRBV9; DNA: TGTGCCAGCAGCGTTGGCGGGGCTCCAACTAATGAAAAACTGTTTTTT; CDR3: CASSVGGAPTNEKLFF
size: -; D: -; J: TRBJ2-7; V: TRBV5-1; DNA: TGCGCCAGCAGCTTGGATCCTAGCGAGGCCTACGAGCAGTACTTC; CDR3: CASSLDPSEAYEQYF